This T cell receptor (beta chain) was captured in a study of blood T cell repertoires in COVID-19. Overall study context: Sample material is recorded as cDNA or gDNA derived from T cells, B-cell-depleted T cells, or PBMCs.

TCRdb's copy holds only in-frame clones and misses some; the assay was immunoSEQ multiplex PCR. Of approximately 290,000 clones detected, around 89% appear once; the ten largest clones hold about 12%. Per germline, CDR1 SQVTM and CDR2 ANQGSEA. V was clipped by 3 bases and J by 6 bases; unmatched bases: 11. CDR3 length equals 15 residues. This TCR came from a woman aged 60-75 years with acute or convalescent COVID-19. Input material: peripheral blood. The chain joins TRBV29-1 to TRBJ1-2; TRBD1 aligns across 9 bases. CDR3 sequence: CSVDPRVRTGDGYTF. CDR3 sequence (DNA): TGCAGCGTTGACCCCCGCGTTAGGACAGGGGATGGCTACACCTTC.